This is a list of T cell receptor beta chains from one sample in a study of cytomegalovirus exposure and HLA in healthy donors. Some clones are missing from TCRdb's copy, which holds only in-frame ones; the method was immunoSEQ multiplex PCR. The sample yields under 200,000 clones, roughly 79% seen once. Sequenced sample: PBMCs. The receptor set was obtained from a woman aged 30 to 39 in good health and CMV-seropositive. CDR3s include the opening cysteine and the closing phenylalanine or tryptophan. D genes are given only for firm matches. Where a row states a size, it is once, few, many or the class of an expanded clone; other rows omit it.

clone_size j_call cdr3_length d_call v_call cdr3_nt cdr3_aa
- TRBJ1-5 16 - TRBV5-1 TGCGCCAGCAGCTTGGCCGAGGAGGGAGAACGGCAGCCCCAGCATTTT CASSLAEEGERQPQHF
once TRBJ2-1 14 TRBD1 TRBV27 TGTGCCAGCAAGTGGGGACAGGGGGCATATGAGCAGTTCTTC CASKWGQGAYEQFF
- TRBJ2-4 15 - TRBV6-1 TGTGCCACCAGACGGCTAGCGCTAGCCAAAAACATTCAGTACTTC CATRRLALAKNIQYF
- TRBJ1-2 15 - TRBV6-1 TGTGCCAGCAGTGAAGCGTGGCAGGGTAGGGGGGGCTACACCTTC CASSEAWQGRGGYTF
- TRBJ1-2 16 - TRBV7-6 TGTGCCAGCAGCTTAGATGGAGGGTACCCCCCGGATGGCTACACCTTC CASSLDGGYPPDGYTF
few TRBJ2-3 15 - TRBV5-1 TGCGCCAGCAGCTCCTTTCTAGGCGGCACAGATACGCAGTATTTT CASSSFLGGTDTQYF
- TRBJ1-2 17 - TRBV28 TGTGCCAGCAGTCCCCCGGCCCGAGGACAATTCGGTGTTGGCTACACCTTC CASSPPARGQFGVGYTF
few TRBJ1-5 14 - TRBV19 TGTGCCAGTAGAAACCCCTTACCAAACATGCCCCAGCATTTT CASRNPLPNMPQHF
- TRBJ2-7 13 - TRBV7-2 TGTGCCAGCAGCTTAGCGCGGCAACGCGAGCAGTACTTC CASSLARQREQYF
- TRBJ1-2 13 - TRBV7-9 TGTGCCAGCAGCTTAGCCACCAGGTATGGCTACACCTTC CASSLATRYGYTF
- TRBJ1-2 15 - TRBV27 TGTGCCAGCAGTTTTAGTAGGGAGCCCATTTATGGCTACACCTTC CASSFSREPIYGYTF
once TRBJ2-5 15 - TRBV4-3 TGCGCCAGCAGCCAATCGGGACAAAACCAAGAGACCCAGTACTTC CASSQSGQNQETQYF
- TRBJ1-5 15 - TRBV27 TGTGCCAGCAGTTTAAGCAGGGTCGAGAATCAGCCCCAGCATTTT CASSLSRVENQPQHF
- TRBJ2-7 17 - TRBV5-1 TGCGCCAGCAGCTTGGCGAAGCCCAATACAGGGTCCCACGAGCAGTACTTC CASSLAKPNTGSHEQYF
- TRBJ2-7 13 - TRBV15 TGTGCCACCAGCCGAACTTACCGCCACGAGCAGTACTTC CATSRTYRHEQYF
- TRBJ2-1 14 - TRBV19 TGTGCCAGTAGTGGAGTAGGGGGCTACAATGAGCAGTTCTTC CASSGVGGYNEQFF
many TRBJ1-1 15 - TRBV7-8 TGTGCCAGCAGCTTAGCTCCAGGGGTCGGGACTGAAGCTTTCTTT CASSLAPGVGTEAFF
- TRBJ1-1 14 - TRBV14 TGTGCCAGCAGCCAAGGGACATCCCCAAGCAAAGCTTTCTTT CASSQGTSPSKAFF
- TRBJ2-7 14 TRBD1 TRBV28 TGTGCCAGCAGTTGGGACAGGGCAACCTACGAGCAGTACTTC CASSWDRATYEQYF
few TRBJ1-1 14 TRBD1 TRBV6-6 TGTGCCAGCAGTTCGACAGGGTTGGGCACTGAAGCTTTCTTT CASSSTGLGTEAFF
- TRBJ1-5 13 - TRBV7-9 TGTGCCAGCAGTTTCAGTATTAATCAGCCCCAGCATTTT CASSFSINQPQHF
- TRBJ2-1 15 - TRBV28 TGTGCCAGCAGTTTGAGGGGGAACACCTACAATGAGCAGTTCTTC CASSLRGNTYNEQFF
- TRBJ2-3 15 TRBD2 TRBV7-2 TGTGCCAGCAGCTTAGCGGCGGGGGGGACAGATACGCAGTATTTT CASSLAAGGTDTQYF
- TRBJ1-1 16 - TRBV7-2 TGTGCCAGCAGCTTAGGCTTCTCCGGGATGAACACTGAAGCTTTCTTT CASSLGFSGMNTEAFF
- TRBJ2-1 15 TRBD2 TRBV7-2 TGTGCCAGCAGCTCAGGGACTAGCGGCCACAATGAGCAGTTCTTC CASSSGTSGHNEQFF
few TRBJ2-7 16 - TRBV4-1 TGCGCCAGCAGCCAAGTCCTGCGGGGTCGGACCTACGAGCAGTACTTC CASSQVLRGRTYEQYF
- TRBJ1-2 13 TRBD1 TRBV6-5 TGTGCCAGCAGCCTGACAGGGACCTATGGCTACACCTTC CASSLTGTYGYTF
few TRBJ2-7 17 TRBD2 TRBV5-1 TGCGCCAGCACGCAAAGGACTAGCGGGAGATCGGCAGGGGAGCAGTACTTC CASTQRTSGRSAGEQYF
- TRBJ1-1 12 - TRBV7-9 TGTGCCAGCAGCTTAGAAGGGGCTGAAGCTTTCTTT CASSLEGAEAFF
- TRBJ2-1 13 TRBD1 TRBV28 TGTGCCAGCAGCCCAGGGACAGGGGGCGAGCAGTTCTTC CASSPGTGGEQFF
- TRBJ1-2 14 TRBD1 TRBV5-6 TGTGCCAGCAGCTCGTTGACAGGGGGCTATGGCTACACCTTC CASSSLTGGYGYTF
- TRBJ1-1 15 TRBD1 TRBV6-5 TGTGCCAGCAGTAACCGACAGGGGGTGAACACTGAAGCTTTCTTT CASSNRQGVNTEAFF
- TRBJ1-4 13 - TRBV19 TGTGCCACTTTAGGGGGTCCTAATGAAAAACTGTTTTTT CATLGGPNEKLFF
- TRBJ1-1 10 - TRBV28 TGTGCCAGCAGCGACTTTGAAGCTTTCTTT CASSDFEAFF
- TRBJ1-1 16 TRBD1 TRBV27 TGTGCCAGCAGTTATCGGGACAGGGGTCCAAACACTGAAGCTTTCTTT CASSYRDRGPNTEAFF
- TRBJ2-7 15 - TRBV5-1 TGCGCCAGCAGCTTGGGGCAGGGGTACCCCTACGAGCAGTACTTC CASSLGQGYPYEQYF
- TRBJ2-7 14 - TRBV5-1 TGCGCCAGCAGCTTTTCGGCCCCCCTCGGGGAGCAGTACTTC CASSFSAPLGEQYF
few TRBJ2-1 16 TRBD2 TRBV9 TGTGCCAGCAGCCCTGGGGTAGCGGGGATCTCTAATGAGCAGTTCTTC CASSPGVAGISNEQFF
- TRBJ1-5 13 - TRBV12-5 TGTGCTAGTGGTTCATCCAATAATCAGCCCCAGCATTTT CASGSSNNQPQHF
once TRBJ2-1 13 - TRBV29-1 TGCAGCGCCACCGGAACAGTATACAATGAGCAGTTCTTC CSATGTVYNEQFF
- TRBJ1-2 17 - TRBV5-5 TGTGCCAGCAGCCCCGACCCCAGGGCCCTCAAGGGGTATGGCTACACCTTC CASSPDPRALKGYGYTF
- TRBJ1-2 18 TRBD1 TRBV7-8 TGTGCCAGCAGCTTAGCCCTCCGACCGACAGGGACATCCTATGGCTACACCTTC CASSLALRPTGTSYGYTF
once TRBJ1-1 14 - TRBV5-1 TGCGCCAGCAGCTTAGTAGGGGTGGGCACTGAAGCTTTCTTT CASSLVGVGTEAFF
- TRBJ2-2 15 - TRBV7-2 TGTGCCAGCAGCTATAGGCGGGAAATAGGGGGGGAGCTGTTTTTT CASSYRREIGGELFF
once TRBJ1-6 14 TRBD1 TRBV27 TGTGCCAGCAGTTCGGGACAGCCAAATTCACCCCTCCACTTT CASSSGQPNSPLHF
- TRBJ2-2 16 - TRBV27 TGTGCCAGCAGCCCCCGCGAACAGGGGGGGACCGGGGAGCTGTTTTTT CASSPREQGGTGELFF
- TRBJ2-7 16 TRBD2 TRBV5-4 TGTGCCAGCAGCAAGACTACTAGCGGGCCCACCTACGAGCAGTACTTC CASSKTTSGPTYEQYF
- TRBJ2-3 14 TRBD2 TRBV2 TGTGCCAGTACCCCCGAGCGGGGAGGAGATACGCAGTATTTT CASTPERGGDTQYF
- TRBJ2-6 14 - TRBV28 TGTGCCAGCGGAGGGGTGAATGGGGCCAACGTCCTGACTTTC CASGGVNGANVLTF
- TRBJ2-1 18 - TRBV4-3 TGCGCCAGCAGCCAAGGAGGGGCGGGAACCCTTGTATTGAGTGAGCAGTTCTTC CASSQGGAGTLVLSEQFF
- TRBJ1-1 15 - TRBV18 TGTGCCAGCTCACCCCTCTCGCAGGGGAACACTGAAGCTTTCTTT CASSPLSQGNTEAFF
few TRBJ1-2 15 TRBD1 TRBV4-2 TGTGCCAGCAGCCAAGATGACAGGGGGAACTATGGCTACACCTTC CASSQDDRGNYGYTF
- TRBJ2-7 15 - TRBV4-2 TGTGCCAGCAGCCAAGATCTCGGGGGTTACTACGAGCAGTACTTC CASSQDLGGYYEQYF
- TRBJ1-1 13 TRBD1 TRBV30 TGTGCCTGGGAACGTGGGACAGGGAGTGTAGCTTTCTTT CAWERGTGSVAFF
- TRBJ1-2 15 - TRBV18 TGTGCCAGCTCACCGAGAACAGACCTAAACTATGGCTACACCTTC CASSPRTDLNYGYTF
- TRBJ2-6 15 TRBD1 TRBV5-1 TGCGCCAGCAGGCGACAGGGCTCTGGGGCCAACGTCCTGACTTTC CASRRQGSGANVLTF
- TRBJ1-2 15 - TRBV6-6 TGTGCCAGCAGTTCTCCCGCTAAGGGGCGTGGTGGCTACACCTTC CASSSPAKGRGGYTF
- TRBJ2-1 14 - TRBV4-3 TGCGCCAGCAGCCGAGGTAGGCGGCTCAATGAGCAGTTCTTC CASSRGRRLNEQFF